This T cell receptor beta chain is from a study of neoadjuvant nivolumab and ipilimumab in lung cancer (dated by TCRdb to about 2020). Background for the entire study: Nivolumab was administered intravenously at 3 mg/kg on days 1, 15 and 29, and in the combination arm ipilimumab 1 mg/kg was added on day 1 only. The primary trial endpoint was the major pathologic response (MPR) rate in the intention-to-treat population in each study arm. The trial treated just under 45 patients with operable NSCLC: about 23 were randomized to nivolumab monotherapy and approximately 20 to nivolumab plus ipilimumab. TCR repertoires were compared between pretherapy (baseline) peripheral blood and tumors resected at surgery after neoadjuvant immune checkpoint blockade. Seven patients had matched pretherapy and resected tumor pairs analyzed, with four treated with nivolumab and three with nivolumab plus ipilimumab. Broader findings and caveats from the paper: A small number of samples was subjected to TCR sequencing. Richness in tumors resected after neoadjuvant therapy showed a positive correlation with pretherapy blood TCR richness (Spearman R ~ 0.78). No significant correlation was found between TCR clonality and pathologic tumor regression, and only one major-pathologic-response sample was available for the clonality analysis. TCR richness and clonality were greater in resected tumors than in tumor-adjacent uninvolved lung, and increases were seen in more dual-therapy-treated tumors. Tumor T-cell richness and clonality rose from pretherapy to surgery in three of three dual-therapy tumors but in only two of four nivolumab-treated tumors.

A note on this clone: Which antigen it targets is not known. Per-base qualities were not stored, and no clone one base away is much larger.

The time point label, read with the paper, signifies: at surgical resection after neoadjuvant nivolumab +/- ipilimumab. The samples were taken from NEOSTAR, a phase 2 randomized trial in operable NSCLC that tested neoadjuvant nivolumab or nivolumab plus ipilimumab, followed by surgery. Libraries were built with the immunoSEQ multiplex PCR assay. As for the original processing: Repertoires were summarized in terms of richness and clonality, and significantly expanded and contracted clones between pre- and post-therapy samples were identified. TCRdb obtained this table from immuneACCESS and retained in-frame rearrangements with V and J assigned. These tables miss some clones; where compared with another copy, unresolved V genes account for less than half of the shortfall, and the remainder is unexplained. V and J calls and clone size come straight from that table; D and trimming were deduced from the DNA. Recorded for this sample are some 31,000 clones; 92% of them occurred a single time. Of the sample, 2% to 2.5% falls within the top ten clones.

The origin of this receptor is an adult with non-small cell lung cancer. This specimen was peripheral blood, taken after neoadjuvant nivolumab, alone or with ipilimumab, at or shortly before surgery.

CDR3 reads: CASSPDSNQPQHF. The nucleotide sequence is TGTGCCAGCAGCCCCGATAGCAATCAGCCCCAGCATTTT. The V gene is TRBV7-2 and the J gene is TRBJ1-5, with the D gene call left open. At the junction V is shortened by 5 bases and J by 0 bases, with 5 bases in between. The CDR3 spans 13 residues, from the cysteine through the phenylalanine. Only CDR3 DNA remains: 39 bases, in frame from the first base. The germline V gene gives CDR1 as SGHTA and CDR2 as FQGNSA. Supplemented by the reference TRBV7-2 and TRBJ1-5 proteins around the CDR3, the complete variable domain is GAGVSQSPSNKVTEKGKDVELRCDPISGHTALYWYRQSLGQGLEFLIYFQGNSAPDKSGLPSDRFSAERTGGSVSTLTIQRTQQEDSAVYLCASSPDSNQPQHFGDGTRLSIL.